A selection of T cell receptor beta chains follows, all from one sample in a study of blood T cell repertoires in COVID-19. TCRdb's copy holds only in-frame clones and misses some; the assay was immunoSEQ multiplex PCR. This sample has 450,000 to 500,000 clones, with 80% to 90% found just once. Sequenced input: peripheral blood. All receptors come from a human donor in a cohort sampled during active COVID-19. Each CDR3 is given with its conserved first and last residue. The D gene is left open where the match is weak. Size values are once, few and many counts, or a class for expanded clones, and some rows have none.

>TRBJ1-1|NA|TRBV6-6|NA
CASSWGGNTEAFF
TGTGCCAGCAGCTGGGGAGGAAACACTGAAGCTTTCTTT
>TRBJ2-1|NA|TRBV5-1|TRBD1
CASSAGQGAGFSQFF
TGCGCCAGCAGCGCGGGACAGGGGGCGGGATTTAGCCAGTTCTTC
>TRBJ2-2|NA|TRBV10-1|TRBD2
CASSDRLAGGRDTGELFF
TGCGCCAGCAGTGACAGACTAGCGGGAGGCCGAGACACCGGGGAGCTGTTTTTT
>TRBJ1-3|NA|TRBV19|NA
CASSIPRTASSGNTIYF
TGTGCCAGTAGTATACCTCGGACAGCGAGCTCTGGAAACACCATATATTTT
>TRBJ2-2|few|TRBV3-1/TRBV3-2|TRBD1
CASRPSHRGTGELFF
TGTGCCAGCAGGCCTTCCCACAGGGGAACCGGGGAGCTGTTTTTT
>TRBJ2-3|NA|TRBV5-4|NA
CASHQLGRSTDTQYF
TGTGCCAGCCACCAGCTAGGGAGGTCGACAGATACGCAGTATTTT
>TRBJ1-2|NA|TRBV11-2|TRBD1
CASSRTGDFRDRENGYTF
TGTGCCAGCAGCCGCACAGGGGATTTCCGGGACAGGGAGAATGGCTACACCTTC
>TRBJ2-5|NA|TRBV24-1|TRBD1
CATSDRDRRTQYF
TGTGCCACCAGTGACAGGGACAGGAGGACCCAGTACTTC
>TRBJ2-7|NA|TRBV3-1/TRBV3-2|NA
CASSQALIPTYEQYF
TGTGCCAGCAGCCAAGCTCTAATCCCGACCTACGAGCAGTACTTC
>TRBJ2-2|NA|TRBV7-2|NA
CASSSRTAAGELFF
TGTGCCAGCAGCTCCAGGACAGCCGCCGGGGAGCTGTTTTTT
>TRBJ2-3|NA|TRBV29-1|TRBD1
CSVGRRDRAGDTQYF
TGCAGCGTTGGTAGGAGGGACAGGGCGGGAGATACGCAGTATTTT
>TRBJ2-2|NA|TRBV19|TRBD1
CASSRTGVAGELFF
TGTGCCAGTAGTCGGACAGGGGTGGCCGGGGAGCTGTTTTTT